Listed below are T cell receptor beta chains from one sample, sequenced in a study of T-cell memory formation after mild COVID-19. In TCRdb, the 5' RACE reads were re-called with MiXCR into one record per CDR3 protein. The table includes about 110,000 distinct CDR3 sequences, approximately 15% detected once. Sequencing input: PBMCs or a T cell subset sorted from them (not recorded which). These TCRs come from an adult woman who had mild COVID-19 (a few samples of this study predate the infection). Cell type and time point are not known. The CDR3 runs from the conserved cysteine through the conserved F or W. The D gene is left open where the match is weak. Not every row has a clone size; where given, it reads once, few, many or a size class.

j_gene,v_gene,d_gene,abundance,CDR3aa,CDR3nt
TRBJ2-7,TRBV10-3,TRBD1,.,CAISGDRGRGYEQYF,TGTGCCATCAGTGGGGACAGGGGGCGCGGGTACGAGCAGTACTTC
TRBJ2-7,TRBV7-9,TRBD1,many,CASSPTDRGPYEQYF,TGTGCCAGCAGCCCTACTGACAGGGGTCCTTACGAGCAGTACTTC
TRBJ2-6,TRBV6-5,.,.,CASSYSKAIANVLTF,TGTGCCAGCAGTTACTCTAAGGCAATAGCCAACGTCCTGACTTTC
TRBJ2-1,TRBV5-1,TRBD2,few,CASSDLTSGTYNEQFF,TGCGCCAGCAGCGACCTGACTAGCGGGACGTACAATGAGCAGTTCTTC
TRBJ2-7,TRBV12-3/TRBV12-4,.,few,CASSSQGSYEQYF,TGTGCCAGCAGTAGCCAGGGCAGCTACGAGCAGTACTTC
TRBJ2-3,TRBV11-3,TRBD2,few,CASSPRSGGGPDTQYF,TGTGCCAGCAGCCCCCGTTCGGGAGGGGGTCCAGATACGCAGTATTTT
TRBJ2-1,TRBV29-1,TRBD2,.,CSVVFSGRLSYNEQFF,TGCAGCGTTGTATTTAGCGGGAGGCTCTCCTACAATGAGCAGTTCTTC
TRBJ2-1,TRBV7-2,.,once,CASSLVSSEVHEQFF,TGTGCCAGCAGCTTAGTGTCTAGCGAGGTGCATGAGCAGTTCTTC
TRBJ2-5,TRBV9,TRBD2,many,CASSVEASGGETQYF,TGTGCCAGCAGCGTAGAAGCCTCGGGGGGGGAGACCCAGTACTTC
TRBJ2-7,TRBV11-1,TRBD2,few,CASSHGTSGRILYEQYF,TGTGCCAGCAGCCATGGGACTAGCGGGAGGATTCTCTACGAGCAGTACTTC
TRBJ2-1,TRBV20-1,.,.,CSARGQESYNEQFF,TGCAGTGCTAGAGGGCAGGAGTCCTACAATGAGCAGTTCTTC